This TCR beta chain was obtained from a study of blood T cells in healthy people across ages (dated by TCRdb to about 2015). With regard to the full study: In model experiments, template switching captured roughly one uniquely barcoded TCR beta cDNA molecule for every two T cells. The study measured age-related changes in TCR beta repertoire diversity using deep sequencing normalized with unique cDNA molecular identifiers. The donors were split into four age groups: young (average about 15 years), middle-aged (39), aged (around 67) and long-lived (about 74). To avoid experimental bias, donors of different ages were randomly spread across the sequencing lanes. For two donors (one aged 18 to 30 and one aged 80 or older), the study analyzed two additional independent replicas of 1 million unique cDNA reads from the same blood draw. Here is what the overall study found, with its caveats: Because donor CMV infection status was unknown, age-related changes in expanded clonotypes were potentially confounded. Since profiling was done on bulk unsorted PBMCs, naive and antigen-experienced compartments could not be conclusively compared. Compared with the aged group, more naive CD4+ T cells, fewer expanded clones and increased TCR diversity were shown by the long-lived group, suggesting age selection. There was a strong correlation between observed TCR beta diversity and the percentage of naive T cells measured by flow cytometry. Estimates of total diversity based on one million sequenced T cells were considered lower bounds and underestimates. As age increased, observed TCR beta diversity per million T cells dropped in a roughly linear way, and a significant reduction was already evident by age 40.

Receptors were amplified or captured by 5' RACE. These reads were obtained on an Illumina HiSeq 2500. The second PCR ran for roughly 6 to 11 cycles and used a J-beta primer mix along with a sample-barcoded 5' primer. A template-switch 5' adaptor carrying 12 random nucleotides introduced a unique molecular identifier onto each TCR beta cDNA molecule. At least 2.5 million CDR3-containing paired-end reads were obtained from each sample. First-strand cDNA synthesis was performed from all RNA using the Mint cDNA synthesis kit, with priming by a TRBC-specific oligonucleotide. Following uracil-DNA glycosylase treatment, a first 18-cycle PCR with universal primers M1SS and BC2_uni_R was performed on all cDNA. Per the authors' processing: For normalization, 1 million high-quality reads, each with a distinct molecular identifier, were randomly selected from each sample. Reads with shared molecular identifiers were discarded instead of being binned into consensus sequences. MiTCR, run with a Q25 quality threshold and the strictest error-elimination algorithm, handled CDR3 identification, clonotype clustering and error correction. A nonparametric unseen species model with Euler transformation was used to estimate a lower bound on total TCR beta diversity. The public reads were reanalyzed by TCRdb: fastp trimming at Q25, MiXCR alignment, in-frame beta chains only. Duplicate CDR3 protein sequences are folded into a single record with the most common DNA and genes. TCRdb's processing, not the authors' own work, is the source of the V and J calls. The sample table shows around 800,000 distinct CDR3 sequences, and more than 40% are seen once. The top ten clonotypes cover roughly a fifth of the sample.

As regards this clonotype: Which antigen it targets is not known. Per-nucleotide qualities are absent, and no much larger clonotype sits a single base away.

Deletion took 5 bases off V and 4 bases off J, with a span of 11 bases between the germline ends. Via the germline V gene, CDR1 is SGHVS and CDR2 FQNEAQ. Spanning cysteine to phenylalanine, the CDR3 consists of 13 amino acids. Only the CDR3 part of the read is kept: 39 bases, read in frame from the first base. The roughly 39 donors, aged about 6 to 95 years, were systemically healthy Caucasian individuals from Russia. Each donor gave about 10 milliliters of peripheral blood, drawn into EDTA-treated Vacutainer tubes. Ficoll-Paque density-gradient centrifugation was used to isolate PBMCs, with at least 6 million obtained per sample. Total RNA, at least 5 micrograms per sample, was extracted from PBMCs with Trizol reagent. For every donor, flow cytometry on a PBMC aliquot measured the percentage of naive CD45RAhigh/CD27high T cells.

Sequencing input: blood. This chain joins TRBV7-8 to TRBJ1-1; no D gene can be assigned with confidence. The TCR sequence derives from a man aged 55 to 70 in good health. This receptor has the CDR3 CASSMVNPTEAFF. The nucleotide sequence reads TGTGCCAGCAGCATGGTTAATCCCACTGAAGCTTTCTTT.